This T cell receptor (beta chain) originates from a study of T-cell reconstitution after alpha-beta-depleted transplantation in children. This CDR3 spans 17 amino acids. V lost 0 bases, J lost 3 bases, and 16 bases lay in between. Germline values: CDR1 SGHRS, CDR2 YFSETQ. This clonotype was counted many times. Using unique molecular identifiers, the investigators prepared the TCRbeta library. Via MiXCR, TCRdb re-called the PCR reads, giving one row per CDR3 protein. The sample consists of about 20,000 distinct CDR3 sequences, 9.5% to 13% of them appearing once. The chain is built from TRBV5-1 and TRBJ2-1; D is perhaps TRBD1 (6 bases). The input for sequencing was PBMCs from the stem cell graft donor, taken from the stem cell graft. The source of this sequence is a human donor who donated a stem cell graft to a child with chronic granulomatous disease. CDR3 sequence: CASSLVPMTGVYNEQFF. CDR3 in DNA: TGCGCCAGCAGCTTGGTACCCATGACAGGCGTCTACAATGAGCAGTTCTTC.